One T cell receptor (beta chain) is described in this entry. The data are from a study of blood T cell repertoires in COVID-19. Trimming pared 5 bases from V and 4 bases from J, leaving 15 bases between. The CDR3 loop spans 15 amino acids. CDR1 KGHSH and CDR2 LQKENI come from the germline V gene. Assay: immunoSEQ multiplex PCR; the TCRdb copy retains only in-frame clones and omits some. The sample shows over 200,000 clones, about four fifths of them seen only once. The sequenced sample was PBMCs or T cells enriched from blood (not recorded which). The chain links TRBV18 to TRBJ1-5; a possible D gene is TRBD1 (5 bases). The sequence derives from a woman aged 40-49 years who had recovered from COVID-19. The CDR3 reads CASSFQGGVNQPQHF. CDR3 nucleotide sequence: TGTGCCAGCTCATTCCAGGGTGGGGTTAATCAGCCCCAGCATTTT.